Listed here are 27 T cell receptor beta chains from one sample, sequenced in a study of blood T cell repertoires in COVID-19. Profiled with immunoSEQ multiplex PCR; TCRdb holds only in-frame clones, not every one. The table includes around 130,000 clones, 60% to 85% detected once. Sequencing was carried out using peripheral blood. Receptors originate from a man between 45 and 60 years old with acute or convalescent COVID-19.

This CDR3 reads CAWSWRGGGTFF. CDR3 coding DNA: TGTGCCTGGAGTTGGAGGGGGGGAGGTACTTTCTTT. The rearrangement uses TRBV30 and TRBJ1-1, with a tentative D call TRBD1 (6 bases). V lost 2 bases to trimming and J lost 12 bases, with 16 bases between them. The germline V gene has CDR1 GTSNPN and CDR2 SVGIG (reference sequence). This CDR3 is 12 amino acids long.

This chain links TRBV28 with TRBJ2-2; tentative D call: TRBD1 (6 bases). V was pared by 6 bases and J by 3 bases, with 11 bases between. Looked up from germline, CDR1 is MDHEN and CDR2 is SYDVKM. CDR3 length: 14 amino acids. CDR3: CASRGAGDTGELFF. CDR3 nucleotides: TGTGCCAGCAGAGGTGCAGGGGACACCGGGGAGCTGTTTTTT.

The CDR3 DNA is TGTGCCAGCAGAGGGACAGGGGGCAATCAGCCCCAGCATTTT. It is translated as CASRGTGGNQPQHF. The chain combines TRBV6-6 with TRBJ1-5; 10 nucleotides match TRBD1. Losses at the gene ends were 6 bases for V and 2 bases for J; bases not matched to a gene: 1. The CDR3 consists of 14 residues. CDR1 and CDR2 (germline): MNHNY, SVGAGI (reference sequence).

The DNA for the CDR3 is TGTGCCAGCAGCCTCGGGACAGGGTCCGGCTACACCTTC. Protein sequence: CASSLGTGSGYTF. The chain carries TRBV28 and TRBJ1-2; 9 bases align to TRBD1. V gave up 6 bases and J gave up 8 bases; unmatched junction bases: 7. Germline V gene lookup returns CDR1 MDHEN and CDR2 SYDVKM. The CDR3 is 13 residues long.

The chain combines TRBV24-1 with TRBJ2-2, with 8 bases identical to TRBD1. The V gene's germline CDR1 is KGHDR and CDR2 SFDVKD. This CDR3 contains 16 residues. The ends lost 1 base at V and 5 bases at J; junction bases unmatched: 5. This CDR3 is CATSDFGQGATGELFF. CDR3 in DNA: TGTGCCACCAGTGATTTTGGGCAGGGGGCAACCGGGGAGCTGTTTTTT.

The count of this clone is one. The rearrangement links TRBV27 to TRBJ2-7, with TRBD1 matching over 11 bases. Germline V gives CDR1 MNHEY, CDR2 SMNVEV (reference sequence). The CDR3 is 15 amino acids. Trimming cost V 2 bases and J 7 bases; bases outside gene matches: 7. This chain's CDR3 is CASSLIGQGAREQYF. CDR3 nucleotides: TGTGCCAGCAGTTTAATCGGACAGGGGGCTAGGGAGCAGTACTTC.

In its sample, this clone was seen once. V gene TRBV5-8 combines with J gene TRBJ1-6, with D possibly matching TRBD1 (6 bases). Germline V CDR1 and CDR2: SGHTS, YDEGEE. The CDR3 contains 18 residues. V gave up 3 bases and J gave up 0 bases, with 16 bases separating them. CDR3 loop: CASSWTVRGSSYNSPLHF. Here the CDR3 DNA reads TGTGCCAGCAGCTGGACCGTCAGGGGAAGCTCCTATAATTCACCCCTCCACTTT. The variable domain in full, completed from reference TRBV5-8 and TRBJ1-6, reads EAGVTQSPTHLIKTRGQQATLRCSPISGHTSVYWYQQALGLGLQFLLWYDEGEERNRGNFPPRFSGRQFPNYSSELNVNALELEDSALYLCASSWTVRGSSYNSPLHFGNGTRLTVT.

The chain employs TRBV7-6 and TRBJ2-5; TRBD2 matches 12 bases. Losses at the gene ends were 4 bases for V and 5 bases for J; bases not matched to a gene: 8. This CDR3 spans 16 amino acids. Germline V gives CDR1 SGHVS, CDR2 FNYEAQ. CDR3 protein: CASSWETSGGRETQYF. The CDR3 DNA reads as TGTGCCAGCAGCTGGGAAACTAGCGGGGGGCGGGAGACCCAGTACTTC.

This clone was seen a few times. V usage is TRBV3-1 (or the pseudogene TRBV3-2) and J usage is TRBJ2-3, with 9 bases lining up with TRBD2. The CDR3 is 18 amino acids. The germline CDR1 and CDR2 sequences are LGHDT and YNNKEL (reference sequence). The ends lost 4 bases at V and 4 bases at J; junction bases unmatched: 15. The CDR3 bases are TGTGCCAGCAGCCCCTTTGGAGAGCGGGGGGCAAACCCAGATACGCAGTATTTT. Translation gives CASSPFGERGANPDTQYF.

This chain joins TRBV10-3 and TRBJ1-2, with 11 bases aligning to TRBD1. After removal of 9 bases from V and 6 bases from J, the junction contained 15 bases not matched to a gene. The CDR3 is 16 amino acids. CDR1 is ENHRY, CDR2 SYGVKD, per germline. The CDR3 region has the DNA TGTGCCATGAGAACCGGGACAGGGGGGTTTCTTGATGGCTACACCTTC. Translation: CAMRTGTGGFLDGYTF.

The rearrangement uses TRBV4-1 and TRBJ2-6; 10 bases are shared with TRBD1. Germline V CDR1 and CDR2: MGHRA, YSYEKL. The CDR3 length is 19 residues. The V segment lost 4 bases and the J segment 0 bases; nucleotides outside the gene matches: 9. The CDR3 loop is CASSPTGQGETSGANVLTF. CDR3 bases: TGCGCCAGCAGCCCAACTGGACAGGGGGAAACCTCTGGGGCCAACGTCCTGACTTTC.

The gene calls are TRBV5-1 and TRBJ1-2; no reliable D call. The CDR3 covers 14 residues. Germline assignment: CDR1 SGHRS and CDR2 YFSETQ. Trimming removed 4 bases at V and 8 bases at J, with 18 bases between. CDR3 residues: CASSLHPGEKGYTF. CDR3 coding DNA: TGCGCCAGCAGCCTCCACCCCGGGGAAAAGGGCTACACCTTC. The variable domain in full, completed from reference TRBV5-1 and TRBJ1-2, reads KAGVTQTPRYLIKTRGQQVTLSCSPISGHRSVSWYQQTPGQGLQFLFEYFSETQRNKGNFPGRFSGRQFSNSRSEMNVSTLELGDSALYLCASSLHPGEKGYTFGSGTRLTVV.

The chain links TRBV6-6 to TRBJ2-3, with TRBD2 matching 7 bases. The germline V gene has CDR1 MNHNY and CDR2 SVGAGI (reference sequence). The CDR3 is made up of 15 amino acids. V dropped 5 bases and J dropped 0; count of bases not matched to a gene: 5. Here the CDR3 reads CASSPGLGSTDTQYF. DNA for the CDR3: TGTGCCAGCAGTCCCGGACTAGGAAGCACAGATACGCAGTATTTT.

The chain links TRBV19 to TRBJ1-2; D unclear. Germline V lookup: CDR1 LNHDA, CDR2 SQIVND (reference sequence). Between the trimmed V and J ends, which lost 1 base and 3 bases, there was a span of 12 bases. This CDR3 has 15 residues. The CDR3 nucleotides are TGTGCCAGTAGTATAGCAGGAGGAGCTGACTATGGCTACACCTTC. This sequence encodes CASSIAGGADYGYTF.

This chain connects TRBV4-1 to TRBJ1-1; D is perhaps TRBD1 (5 bases). CDR1 and CDR2 (germline): MGHRA, YSYEKL. Trimming took off 1 base at V and 1 base at J, with 7 bases between the two ends. CDR3 length: 14 residues. The CDR3, as DNA: TGCGCCAGCAGCCAAGCTGGACAGAACACTGAAGCTTTCTTT. Amino acid sequence: CASSQAGQNTEAFF.

The chain employs TRBV9 and TRBJ1-2; 7 positions match TRBD1. The V gene end was trimmed by 1 base and the J gene end by 5 bases; junction bases not matched to a gene: 2. The CDR3 covers 13 residues. Germline assignment: CDR1 SGDLS and CDR2 YYNGEE. DNA of the CDR3: TGTGCCAGCAGCGTAAGGGACAGTTATGGCTACACCTTC. This gives the protein CASSVRDSYGYTF.

V usage is TRBV7-9 and J usage is TRBJ2-2; D gene ambiguous. The CDR3 is made up of 13 amino acids. Per the germline V gene, CDR1 is SEHNR and CDR2 is FQNEAQ (reference sequence). V was pared by 1 base and J by 6 bases, with 6 bases between. The CDR3 region is CASSLGSPGELFF. The DNA for the CDR3 is TGTGCCAGCAGCTTAGGGAGTCCCGGGGAGCTGTTTTTT.

This clone was counted a few times. The chain carries TRBV5-1 and TRBJ1-2; D not resolved. The germline V gene has CDR1 SGHRS and CDR2 YFSETQ. Trimming cost V 4 bases and J 0 bases, with 13 bases left between them. The CDR3 totals 15 residues. As DNA, the CDR3 is TGCGCCAGCAGCACCTTTGGCAATTCTAACTATGGCTACACCTTC. Translation gives CASSTFGNSNYGYTF.

This sequence joins TRBV6-5 and TRBJ1-1; 9 bases fit TRBD1. The CDR3 totals 13 residues. V shed 2 bases and J 8 bases; nucleotides not matched to a gene: 3. Germline V lookup: CDR1 MNHEY, CDR2 SVGAGI. The CDR3 is CASSYPGTGEAFF. The CDR3 region has the DNA TGTGCCAGCAGTTACCCCGGGACAGGGGAAGCTTTCTTT.

The V call is TRBV7-9, the J call TRBJ2-4, with a tentative D call TRBD1 (5 bases). Germline V gene lookup returns CDR1 SEHNR and CDR2 FQNEAQ (reference sequence). The V gene lost 2 bases and the J gene lost 3 bases, with 8 bases spanning the gap. This CDR3 contains 14 residues. DNA of the CDR3: TGTGCCAGCAGCTTACGACAGTACAAAAACATTCAGTACTTC. Protein: CASSLRQYKNIQYF.

The rearrangement uses TRBV10-3 and TRBJ2-3; TRBD1 matches 9 bases. J was trimmed by 4 bases and V by 3 bases; bases with no gene match: 8. The CDR3 is 16 amino acids. Germline V gives CDR1 ENHRY, CDR2 SYGVKD. CDR3 nucleotides: TGTGCCATCAGTGACCCAGAGGGACAGGGTGCAGATACGCAGTATTTT. Protein sequence: CAISDPEGQGADTQYF.

The gene calls are TRBV27 and TRBJ2-7, with 7 bases lining up with TRBD2. Looked up from germline, CDR1 is MNHEY and CDR2 is SMNVEV (reference sequence). The CDR3 runs 15 residues. V trimming: 4 bases; J trimming: 3 bases; junction bases outside the gene matches: 9. The CDR3 here is CASSSMGGGIYEQYF. The CDR3 bases are TGTGCCAGCAGTTCCATGGGGGGAGGGATCTACGAGCAGTACTTC.

The chain has TRBV9 and TRBJ2-5; 9 bases are shared with TRBD2. There are 18 residues in the CDR3. CDR1 is SGDLS, CDR2 YYNGEE, per germline. With V trimmed by 0 bases and J by 0 bases, 9 bases remained unmatched. CDR3 sequence: CASSVDLRASGDQETQYF. The CDR3 coding sequence is TGTGCCAGCAGCGTAGACCTGCGGGCTAGCGGGGACCAAGAGACCCAGTACTTC.

This clone has more than one count but fewer than ten. In nucleotides, the CDR3 is TGTGCCAGCTCACCCACGGGGGAGGGCACTGAAGCTTTCTTT. Protein: CASSPTGEGTEAFF. The genes are TRBV18 and TRBJ1-1, with a possible D match to TRBD1 (5 bases). V was clipped by 3 bases and J by 4 bases, with 12 bases between them. Germline CDR1 KGHSH, CDR2 LQKENI. There are 14 residues in the CDR3.

The chain has TRBV30 and TRBJ1-6, with a possible D match to TRBD1 (6 bases). CDR1 GTSNPN and CDR2 SVGIG come from the germline V gene (reference sequence). The ends were cut back, 0 bases at V and 13 bases at J, with 19 bases in the middle. The CDR3 has 15 residues. This CDR3 reads CAWSVPATGGSPLHF. Here the CDR3 DNA reads TGTGCCTGGAGTGTACCCGCGACAGGAGGATCTCCCCTCCACTTT.

The chain uses TRBV6-5 and TRBJ1-5; 8 nucleotides align to TRBD1. Trimming removed 8 bases from V and 6 bases from J; junction bases left unmatched: 6. From germline, CDR1 is MNHEY and CDR2 SVGAGI. The CDR3 has 13 amino acids. The CDR3 region is CASSPGGSQPQHF. Written as DNA, the CDR3 is TGTGCCAGCTCACCAGGGGGCTCTCAGCCCCAGCATTTT.

This clone is a singleton in its sample. The gene calls are TRBV6-5 and TRBJ2-7; D ambiguous. The CDR3 sequence is 10 residues long. Germline lookup yields CDR1 MNHEY and CDR2 SVGAGI. V shed 8 bases and J shed 6 bases, with 8 bases lying between them. The CDR3 nucleotides are TGTGCCAGCTCGTCCGGCGAGCAGTACGTC. Protein sequence: CASSSGEQYV.